The clone carrying this TCR beta chain was observed a few times. Antigen specificity is unknown. This entry comes from a study of T-cell memory formation after mild COVID-19. Findings and caveats of the study: Day 15 to 85 contracting clones showed balanced CD4/CD8; day 15 to 37 expanders favored CD4+. There were some responding clones in pre-infection memory, which suggested that cross-reactive memory had joined.

Constant-segment primers and 5'RACE yielded cDNA libraries for TCR alpha and TCR beta, each carrying sample barcodes and UMIs. MiXCR, run by TCRdb on the 5' RACE reads, gives a single entry per CDR3 protein. This sample has roughly 100,000 distinct CDR3 sequences, with about 18% found just once. The sequenced sample consisted of PBMCs or a T cell subset sorted from them (not recorded which). This TCR was sampled from an adult woman who had mild COVID-19 (a few samples of this study predate the infection). Cell type and time point are not known.

The CDR3 coding sequence is TGTGCCAGCAGACCTGGGTTTTATGCCGGGGAGCTGTTTTTT. Amino acids: CASRPGFYAGELFF. V is TRBV6-5 and J is TRBJ2-2, with unresolved D. The germline V gene has CDR1 MNHEY and CDR2 SVGAGI. The CDR3 is 14 residues long. Trimming removed 6 bases at V and 6 bases at J, with 14 bases between.